Shown below are 9 T cell receptor beta chains from a single sample sequenced in a study of spatial heterogeneity in lung cancer (dated by TCRdb to 2018 to 2020). The library relied on 5' RACE. TCRdb shows the sequencer as NextSeq 500. The public sequencing data were trimmed at Q25 with fastp and processed into clonotypes with MiXCR by TCRdb, which kept only in-frame beta chains. CDR3 protein duplicates are merged, each entry listing the most common genes and DNA. The table for this sample lists about 5,500 distinct CDR3 sequences; around 13% of them were counted only once. The top ten hold approximately 17% of the sample. The time point tag for this specimen amounts to: sample taken at primary tumor resection. The specimen comprised lung tissue, sampled at surgery. The receptors shown here come from a human donor with early-stage non-small cell lung cancer.

By sample share, this clonotype is medium-sized. This beta chain was picked up by a library intended for alpha chains and is off target, so its count carries little meaning. The V gene is TRBV6-2 or TRBV6-3, the J gene TRBJ2-1; no firm D call. V lost 0 bases and J lost 8, with 8 bases in between. CDR1 and CDR2 from the germline V gene are MNHEY and SVGEGT. The CDR3 runs 13 residues. CDR3 sequence reads: CASSYSTGYEQFF. The CDR3, as DNA: TGTGCCAGCAGTTACTCGACCGGCTATGAGCAGTTCTTC.

This clonotype was detected many times. Since the library was made to target alpha chains, this beta chain is a stray read and its abundance is not meaningful. The V gene is TRBV5-1, the J gene TRBJ2-7; D not resolved. There are 13 residues in the CDR3. CDR1 and CDR2 (germline): SGHRS, YFSETQ. The V end was cut by 0 bases, the J end by 2 bases, with 6 bases between. The CDR3 here is CASSLASPYEQYF. The CDR3 nucleotides read TGCGCCAGCAGCTTGGCCAGCCCCTACGAGCAGTACTTC.

Many counts were recorded for this clonotype. This beta chain slipped into a library made for alpha chains as a stray read, so its size is not meaningful. The chain joins TRBV10-3 to TRBJ2-2; TRBD2 matches 7 bases. Looked up from germline, CDR1 is ENHRY and CDR2 is SYGVKD. The CDR3 is made up of 15 amino acids. V dropped 2 bases and J dropped 4; count of bases not matched to a gene: 4. For the CDR3, the DNA is TGTGCCATCAGTGAGGCGGGAGTGGGCACCGGGGAGCTGTTTTTT. It specifies CAISEAGVGTGELFF.

A remark on this clonotype: This beta chain is off target for a library built for alpha chains, so its abundance means little. This chain uses TRBV7-9 with TRBJ2-3, with D possibly TRBD1 on 6 matching bases. The CDR3 covers 15 residues. Germline CDR1 is SEHNR and CDR2 is FQNEAQ (reference sequence). V was trimmed by 6 bases and J by 3 bases, leaving 16 bases between them. The CDR3 here is CASSPNEQGTDTQYF. The CDR3 nucleotides are TGTGCCAGCAGTCCCAACGAACAGGGAACAGATACGCAGTATTTT.

By frequency in the sample, this clonotype is medium-sized. As an off-target read in a library built for alpha chains, this beta chain has a frequency of little significance. The chain is built from TRBV6-5 and TRBJ2-1; 7 bases agree with TRBD1. The CDR3 consists of 15 residues. The junction had 11 bases not matched to a gene; V was cut back by 5 bases and J by 7 bases. CDR1 is MNHEY, CDR2 SVGAGI, per germline. CDR3 DNA sequence: TGTGCCAGCAGTCAGGGGGTATCGTCGGGGAATGAGCAGTTCTTC. Its translation is CASSQGVSSGNEQFF.

This clonotype came up many times. A library made for alpha chains picked up this beta chain off target, so its size means little. V and J are TRBV2 and TRBJ2-1; D not resolved. The V end was cut by 1 base, the J end by 8 bases, with 12 bases between. CDR1 is SNHLY, CDR2 FYNNEI, per germline. The CDR3 is 14 amino acids. The CDR3 loop is CASSEDAISYEQFF. The CDR3, as DNA: TGTGCCAGCAGTGAAGATGCCATAAGTTATGAGCAGTTCTTC.

Relative to its sample, this clonotype is medium-sized (0.01 to 0.1%). This beta chain is an unintended read in a library built for alpha chains; its size means little. The chain uses TRBV5-1 and TRBJ2-1; 10 bases fit TRBD2. Trimming at V came to 4 bases and at J to 4 bases, leaving 17 bases not matched to a gene. Germline loops: CDR1 SGHRS, CDR2 YFSETQ. The CDR3 length is 19 residues. The CDR3 spells CASSTHPPSGSRSYNEQFF. CDR3 bases: TGCGCCAGCAGCACTCATCCTCCTAGCGGGAGTAGATCGTACAATGAGCAGTTCTTC.

In the case of this clonotype: Being off target in a library aimed at alpha chains, this beta chain has a size of little meaning. The chain recombines TRBV6-5 with TRBJ1-1; D ambiguous. The CDR3 sequence is 13 residues long. The V gene lost 6 bases and the J gene lost 1 base, with 9 bases spanning the gap. Germline lookup yields CDR1 MNHEY and CDR2 SVGAGI. CDR3 nucleotides: TGTGCCAGCAGCCCGAGCTGGAACACTGAAGCTTTCTTT. This encodes CASSPSWNTEAFF.

This clonotype was picked up one time. A much larger clone lies a single base off, so this may be a read error. Because this beta chain is a stray read in a library intended to capture alpha chains, its abundance should not be given much weight. V usage is TRBV5-6 and J usage is TRBJ2-5; no clear D gene. This CDR3 comprises 13 residues. Germline CDR1 is SGHDT and CDR2 is YYEEEE. V was clipped by 0 bases and J by 7 bases, with 10 bases between them. This CDR3 is CASSLVGIGTQYF. CDR3 coding DNA: TGTGCCAGCAGCTTGGTAGGGATCGGGACCCAGTACTTC.